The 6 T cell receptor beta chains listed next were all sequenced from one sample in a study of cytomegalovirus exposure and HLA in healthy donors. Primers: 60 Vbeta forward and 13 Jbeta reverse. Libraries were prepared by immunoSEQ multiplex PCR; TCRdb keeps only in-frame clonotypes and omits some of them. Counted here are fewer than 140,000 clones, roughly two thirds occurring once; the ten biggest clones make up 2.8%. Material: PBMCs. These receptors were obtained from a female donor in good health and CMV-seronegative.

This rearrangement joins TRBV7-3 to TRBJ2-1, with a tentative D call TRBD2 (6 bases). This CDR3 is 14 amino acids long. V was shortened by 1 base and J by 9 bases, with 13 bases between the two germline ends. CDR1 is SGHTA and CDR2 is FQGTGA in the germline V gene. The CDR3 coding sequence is TGTGCCAGCAGCTTAATCGGGAGAAGTGGTGAGCAGTTCTTC. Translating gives CASSLIGRSGEQFF.

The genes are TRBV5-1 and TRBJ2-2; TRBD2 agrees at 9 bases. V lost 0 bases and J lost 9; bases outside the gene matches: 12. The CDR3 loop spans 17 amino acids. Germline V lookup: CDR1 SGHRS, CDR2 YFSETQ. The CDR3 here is CASSLANAGGPSRELFF. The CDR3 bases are TGCGCCAGCAGCTTGGCCAACGCGGGAGGGCCCTCCAGGGAGCTGTTTTTT.

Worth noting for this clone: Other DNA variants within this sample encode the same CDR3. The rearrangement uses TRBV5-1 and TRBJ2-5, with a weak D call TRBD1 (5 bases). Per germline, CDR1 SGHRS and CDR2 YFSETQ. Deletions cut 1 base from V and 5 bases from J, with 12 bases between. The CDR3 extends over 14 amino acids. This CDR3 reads CASSLRGPGETQYF. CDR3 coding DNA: TGCGCCAGCAGCTTGAGGGGCCCCGGGGAGACCCAGTACTTC.

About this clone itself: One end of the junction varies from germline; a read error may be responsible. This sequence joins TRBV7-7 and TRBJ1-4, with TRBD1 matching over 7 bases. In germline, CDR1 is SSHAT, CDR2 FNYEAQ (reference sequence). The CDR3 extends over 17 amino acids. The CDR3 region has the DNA TGTGCTAGCAGCCGGGGTCGACAGGGAATGGGAGTGGAAAAACTGTTTTTT. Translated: CASSRGRQGMGVEKLFF.

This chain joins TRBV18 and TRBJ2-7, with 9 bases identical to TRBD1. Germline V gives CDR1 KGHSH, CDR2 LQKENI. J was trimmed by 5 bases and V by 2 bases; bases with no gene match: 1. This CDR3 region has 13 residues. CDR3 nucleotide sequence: TGTGCCAGCTCACCAACAGGGGGCAACGAGCAGTACTTC. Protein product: CASSPTGGNEQYF. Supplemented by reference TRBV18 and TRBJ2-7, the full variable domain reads NAGVMQNPRHLVRRRGQEARLRCSPMKGHSHVYWYRQLPEEGLKFMVYLQKENIIDESGMPKERFSAEFPKEGPSILRIQQVVRGDSAAYFCASSPTGGNEQYFGPGTRLTVT.

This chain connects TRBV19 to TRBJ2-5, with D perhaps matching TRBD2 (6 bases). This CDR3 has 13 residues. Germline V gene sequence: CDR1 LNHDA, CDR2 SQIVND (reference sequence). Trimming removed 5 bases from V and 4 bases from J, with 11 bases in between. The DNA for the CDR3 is TGTGCCAGTAGTGCAGGGCGGGGAGAGACCCAGTACTTC. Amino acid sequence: CASSAGRGETQYF.